This T cell receptor (beta chain) was profiled in a study of T cell changes during pregnancy in multiple sclerosis. The data were produced by immunoSEQ multiplex PCR, yet TCRdb's version contains in-frame clones alone and is incomplete. The data show some 120,000 clones, 85% to 95% seen once. The CDR3 is made up of 16 amino acids. The trim removed 5 bases at V and 4 bases at J, leaving 10 bases unmatched. Germline V CDR1 and CDR2: ENHRY, SYGVKD. Sequencing was performed on peripheral blood, taken before pregnancy. The rearrangement uses TRBV10-3 and TRBJ2-2; 7 bases agree with TRBD1. This clonotype originated in a female donor with multiple sclerosis, enrolled in a pregnancy study. The CDR3: CAISLRRTGSTGELFF. The CDR3 DNA sequence: TGTGCCATCAGTCTCCGCAGGACAGGCAGCACCGGGGAGCTGTTTTTT.